The 23 T cell receptor beta chains reported below all come from one sample, sequenced in a study of STAT3 mutations in large granular lymphocyte leukemia. Produced via immunoSEQ multiplex PCR; TCRdb's table is partial and in-frame only. The sample shows fewer than 8,000 clones, around 75% of them seen only once. Antigens of these TCRs are unknown. Points from the study as a whole: Every T-LGLL patient had at least one immunodominant TCRbeta clonotype.

Material: peripheral blood mononuclear cells. The receptors shown here come from a woman aged 40 to 50 with T-cell large granular lymphocyte leukemia. Some clones in this sample may be carry-over from other donors' samples.

The sample holds a few counts of this clone. The V call is TRBV5-1, the J call TRBJ1-1; maybe TRBD1 (5 bases). Trimming left V 1 base short and J 0 bases short, with 7 bases between. The CDR3 is 14 residues long. CDR1 is SGHRS, CDR2 YFSETQ, per germline. CDR3 loop: CASSLRQMNTEAFF. CDR3 DNA: TGCGCCAGCAGCTTGAGACAGATGAACACTGAAGCTTTCTTT.

This clone was found a few times. V is TRBV15 and J is TRBJ2-7; 9 bases are a match to TRBD1. The CDR3 runs to 14 residues. Germline assignment: CDR1 LNHNV and CDR2 YYDKDF (reference sequence). V lost 4 bases, J lost 6 bases, and 7 bases stayed unmatched. CDR3 sequence reads: CATSTGTGHREQYF. The DNA of the CDR3 is TGTGCCACCAGCACCGGGACAGGGCATCGCGAGCAGTACTTC. The full variable domain, rest sourced from reference TRBV15 and TRBJ2-7, is DAMVIQNPRYQVTQFGKPVTLSCSQTLNHNVMYWYQQKSSQAPKLLFHYYDKDFNNEADTPDNFQSRRPNTSFCFLDIRSPGLGDTAMYLCATSTGTGHREQYFGPGTRLTVT.

The sample holds a few counts of this clone. Other DNA variants within this sample encode the same CDR3. The chain is built from TRBV18 and TRBJ1-2, with a possible D match to TRBD1 (5 bases). The V end was cut by 3 bases, the J end by 4 bases, with 9 bases between. CDR1 and CDR2 from the germline V gene are KGHSH and LQKENI. This CDR3 has 13 residues. The CDR3: CASSPDSRYGYTF. CDR3 DNA: TGTGCCAGCTCACCCGACAGCCGCTATGGCTACACCTTC.

This clone was recorded once. The rearrangement joins TRBV9 to TRBJ2-7; TRBD2 matches at 7 bases. The CDR3 length is 14 residues. V lost 4 bases, J lost 4 bases, and 8 bases stayed unmatched. Germline CDR1 is SGDLS and CDR2 is YYNGEE. The CDR3 DNA is TGTGCCAGCAGCCCGCGGACTAGTACGTACGAGCAGTACTTC. Protein: CASSPRTSTYEQYF.

CDR3 region: CASSPLDRDTYEAFF. The CDR3 DNA reads as TGTGCCAGCAGCCCACTTGACAGGGATACCTATGAAGCTTTCTTT. V and J are TRBV7-9 and TRBJ1-1, with TRBD1 matching 7 bases. V lost 5 bases and J lost 7; bases outside the gene matches: 13. CDR1 is SEHNR, CDR2 FQNEAQ, per germline (reference sequence). The CDR3 runs to 15 residues. The full variable domain, with the rest looked up from reference TRBV7-9 and TRBJ1-1, is DTGVSQNPRHKITKRGQNVTFRCDPISEHNRLYWYRQTLGQGPEFLTYFQNEAQLEKSRLLSDRFSAERPKGSFSTLEIQRTEQGDSAMYLCASSPLDRDTYEAFFGQGTRLTVV.

This clone was recorded only once. The chain couples TRBV18 to TRBJ2-3, with 9 bases lining up with TRBD2. Germline assignment: CDR1 KGHSH and CDR2 LQKENI. The CDR3 sequence is 16 residues long. V shed 2 bases and J 2 bases; nucleotides not matched to a gene: 5. The CDR3 DNA reads as TGTGCCAGCTCACCATCCAGCGGGAGGACCACAGATACGCAGTATTTT. Translating gives CASSPSSGRTTDTQYF.

The chain links TRBV28 to TRBJ2-5, with a possible D match to TRBD2 (7 bases). V shed 5 bases and J shed 5 bases, with 15 bases lying between them. This CDR3 spans 14 amino acids. Germline CDR1 is MDHEN and CDR2 is SYDVKM. The CDR3 DNA is TGTGCCAGCAGTGTACAGGGAGGGTGGGAGACCCAGTACTTC. This sequence encodes CASSVQGGWETQYF.

The chain carries TRBV5-4 and TRBJ2-5, with 9 bases that match TRBD1. CDR1 and CDR2 from the germline V gene are SGHNT and YYREEE (reference sequence). V lost 3 bases, J lost 5 bases, and 11 bases stayed unmatched. The CDR3 covers 16 residues. CDR3 protein: CASSSYGTGYEETQYF. CDR3 DNA: TGTGCCAGCAGCTCCTACGGGACAGGGTACGAGGAGACCCAGTACTTC.

The rearrangement links TRBV5-1 to TRBJ2-7; D is ambiguous. CDR1 and CDR2 from the germline V gene are SGHRS and YFSETQ. V lost 1 base and J 2 bases, leaving 10 bases between the germline ends. CDR3 length: 14 amino acids. The chain's CDR3 is CASSLWGITYEQYF. CDR3 bases: TGCGCCAGCAGCTTGTGGGGTATCACCTACGAGCAGTACTTC.

The DNA for the CDR3 is TGCGCCAGCAGTGAGGTGCAGGGCGCTTTCTCTCTCGAGCAGTACTTC. This codes for CASSEVQGAFSLEQYF. This chain connects TRBV10-2 to TRBJ2-7, with a tentative D call TRBD1 (5 bases). Germline V gives CDR1 WSHSY, CDR2 SAAADI. The CDR3 covers 16 residues. Trimming cost V 2 bases and J 6 bases, with 20 bases left between them.

The chain employs TRBV7-3 and TRBJ2-7, with D possibly being TRBD2 (7 bases). V was shortened by 1 base and J by 2 bases, with 12 bases between the two germline ends. The germline gives CDR1 SGHTA, CDR2 FQGTGA. CDR3 length: 15 residues. CDR3 in amino acids: CASSLMGGPPYEQYF. CDR3 in DNA: TGTGCCAGCAGCTTAATGGGGGGGCCCCCCTACGAGCAGTACTTC.

The chain couples TRBV7-9 to TRBJ2-5; TRBD1 matches 12 bases. Germline CDR1 SEHNR, CDR2 FQNEAQ (reference sequence). Trimming cost V 5 bases and J 2 bases; bases outside gene matches: 6. The CDR3 spans 16 residues. CDR3 DNA: TGTGCCAGCAGCCCAGGGGACAGGGGGCAGCAAGAGACCCAGTACTTC. This sequence encodes CASSPGDRGQQETQYF.

The chain uses TRBV7-2 and TRBJ1-5; D is unresolved. Germline V CDR1 and CDR2: SGHTA, FQGNSA. The CDR3 loop spans 13 amino acids. V gave up 3 bases and J gave up 4 bases, with 7 bases separating them. The CDR3 loop reads CASSLGANQPQHF. As DNA, the CDR3 is TGTGCCAGCAGCTTGGGAGCTAATCAGCCCCAGCATTTT.

The gene calls are TRBV5-6 and TRBJ1-4; possibly TRBD1 for D (5 bases). This CDR3 is built from 12 residues. V lost 4 bases and J lost 8, with 9 bases in between. Germline CDR1 and CDR2: SGHDT and YYEEEE. Here the CDR3 DNA reads TGTGCCAGCAGCCCTTACAGGGAAAAACTGTTTTTT. Its protein product is CASSPYREKLFF. Looking up the rest from reference TRBV5-6 and TRBJ1-4 gives the full variable domain: DAGVTQSPTHLIKTRGQQVTLRCSPKSGHDTVSWYQQALGQGPQFIFQYYEEEERQRGNFPDRFSGHQFPNYSSELNVNALLLGDSALYLCASSPYREKLFFGSGTQLSVL.

V usage is TRBV5-6 and J usage is TRBJ2-3; D could derive from TRBD1 or TRBD2 (5 bases each). The CDR3 runs to 15 residues. Trimming took 4 bases from V and 4 from J, leaving 16 bases between them. In germline, CDR1 is SGHDT, CDR2 YYEEEE. The CDR3 protein is CASSIPGPRPDTQYF. The CDR3, as DNA: TGTGCCAGCAGCATCCCGGGGCCTAGGCCAGATACGCAGTATTTT.

The chain employs TRBV5-7 and TRBJ1-2, with TRBD1 matching 8 bases. TRBV5-7 is marked as an open reading frame, function uncertain. The ends lost 4 bases at V and 4 bases at J; junction bases unmatched: 15. The CDR3 length is 17 residues. CDR3: CASSPGQGHYCGYGYTF. The CDR3 nucleotides are TGTGCCAGCAGCCCCGGACAGGGTCACTACTGTGGCTATGGCTACACCTTC.

There are a few counts of this clone. J is TRBJ2-7 and V is TRBV7-9; D is perhaps TRBD2 (6 bases). V was shortened by 10 bases and J by 2 bases, with 15 bases between the two germline ends. This CDR3 has 13 amino acids. The V gene's germline CDR1 is SEHNR and CDR2 FQNEAQ (reference sequence). The CDR3 nucleotides read TGTGCCACCGGGGGTGGGCGGACCTACGAGCAGTACTTC. Translated, it gives CATGGGRTYEQYF.

This chain connects TRBV6-6 to TRBJ2-7; 7 nucleotides match TRBD1. Germline CDR1 and CDR2: MNHNY and SVGAGI (reference sequence). The length of the CDR3 is 15 residues. The V and J ends lost 5 bases and 2 bases, in that order; junction bases with no gene match: 9. In nucleotides, the CDR3 is TGTGCCAGCAGTGATAACAGGGGAAGTGCCTACGAGCAGTACTTC. This encodes CASSDNRGSAYEQYF.

The chain has TRBV7-9 and TRBJ2-5, with 7 nucleotides matching TRBD1. The CDR3 totals 14 residues. The J segment lost 2 bases and the V segment lost 6 bases, leaving 6 bases of the junction unmatched. Per germline, CDR1 SEHNR and CDR2 FQNEAQ (reference sequence). CDR3 sequence: CASRHGTAQETQYF. CDR3 in DNA: TGTGCCAGCAGGCATGGGACAGCACAAGAGACCCAGTACTTC. The full variable domain, completed using reference TRBV7-9 and TRBJ2-5, is DTGVSQNPRHKITKRGQNVTFRCDPISEHNRLYWYRQTLGQGPEFLTYFQNEAQLEKSRLLSDRFSAERPKGSFSTLEIQRTEQGDSAMYLCASRHGTAQETQYFGPGTRLLVL.

This clone occurred a few times. This rearrangement joins TRBV7-9 to TRBJ2-7; unclear D gene. CDR3 size: 14 residues. V was shortened by 4 bases and J by 0 bases, with 10 bases between the two germline ends. Germline CDR1 is SEHNR and CDR2 is FQNEAQ (reference sequence). The CDR3 DNA is TGTGCCAGCAGCTACTCCGGGTCCTCCTACGAGCAGTACTTC. As protein: CASSYSGSSYEQYF.

The chain joins TRBV6-5 to TRBJ1-1; D gene unclear. Germline assignment: CDR1 MNHEY and CDR2 SVGAGI. Trimming cost V 4 bases and J 0 bases, with 6 bases left between them. The CDR3 has 13 residues. CDR3 DNA: TGTGCCAGCAGTTCACAGCTGAACACTGAAGCTTTCTTT. Translating it yields CASSSQLNTEAFF.

The rearrangement uses TRBV4-1 and TRBJ1-5; 7 bases match TRBD1. V gave up 3 bases and J gave up 0 bases; unmatched junction bases: 8. Germline loops: CDR1 MGHRA, CDR2 YSYEKL. The CDR3 loop spans 17 amino acids. CDR3 loop: CASSHSDRLNSNQPQHF. CDR3 in DNA: TGCGCCAGCAGCCACTCGGACAGGCTGAATAGCAATCAGCCCCAGCATTTT.

This chain joins TRBV29-1 and TRBJ1-1, with D hard to call. Germline V gives CDR1 SQVTM, CDR2 ANQGSEA. The CDR3 is made up of 12 amino acids. Trimming removed 4 bases from V and 5 bases from J, with 11 bases in between. CDR3 bases: TGCAGCGTTGGGACCAGCGGAACTGAAGCTTTCTTT. Translating it yields CSVGTSGTEAFF.